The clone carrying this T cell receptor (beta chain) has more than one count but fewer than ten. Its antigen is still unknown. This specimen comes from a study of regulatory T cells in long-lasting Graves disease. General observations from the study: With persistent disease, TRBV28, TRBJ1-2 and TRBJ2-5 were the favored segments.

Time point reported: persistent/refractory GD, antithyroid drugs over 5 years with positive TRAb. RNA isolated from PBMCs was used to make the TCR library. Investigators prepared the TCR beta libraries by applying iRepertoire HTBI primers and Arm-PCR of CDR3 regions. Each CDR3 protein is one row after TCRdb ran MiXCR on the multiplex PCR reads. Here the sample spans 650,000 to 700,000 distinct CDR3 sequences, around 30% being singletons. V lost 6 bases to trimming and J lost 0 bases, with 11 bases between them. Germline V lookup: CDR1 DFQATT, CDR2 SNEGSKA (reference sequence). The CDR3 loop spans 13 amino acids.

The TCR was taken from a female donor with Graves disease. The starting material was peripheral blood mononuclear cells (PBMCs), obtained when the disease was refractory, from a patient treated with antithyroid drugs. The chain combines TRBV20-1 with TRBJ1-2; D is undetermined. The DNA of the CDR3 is TGCAGTGCCGTGAGCGGTGCTAACTATGGCTACACCTTC. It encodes CSAVSGANYGYTF.